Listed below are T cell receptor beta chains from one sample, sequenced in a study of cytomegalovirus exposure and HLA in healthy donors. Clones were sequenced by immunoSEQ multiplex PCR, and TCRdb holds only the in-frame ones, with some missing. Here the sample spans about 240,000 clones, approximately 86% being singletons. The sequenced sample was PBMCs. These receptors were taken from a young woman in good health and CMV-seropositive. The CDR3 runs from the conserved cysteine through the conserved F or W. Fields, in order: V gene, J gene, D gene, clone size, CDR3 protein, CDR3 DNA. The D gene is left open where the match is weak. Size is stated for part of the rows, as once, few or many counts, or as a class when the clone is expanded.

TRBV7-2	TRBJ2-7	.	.	CASSLGQYYEQYF	TGTGCCAGCAGCTTAGGCCAGTACTACGAGCAGTACTTC
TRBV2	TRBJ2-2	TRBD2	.	CATLPFQREGSGELFF	TGTGCCACCCTACCATTCCAGCGGGAGGGGTCCGGGGAGCTGTTTTTT
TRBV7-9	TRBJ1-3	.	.	CASSQDSGNTIYF	TGTGCCAGCAGCCAGGACTCTGGAAACACCATATATTTT
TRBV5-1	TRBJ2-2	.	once	CASGLPRETGELFF	TGCGCCAGCGGACTTCCTCGTGAGACCGGGGAGCTGTTTTTT
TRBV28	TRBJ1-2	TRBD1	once	CATFPGTGVAGPYGYTF	TGTGCCACCTTCCCCGGGACAGGGGTAGCGGGGCCCTATGGCTACACCTTC
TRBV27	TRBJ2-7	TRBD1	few	CASSSGQGYEQYF	TGTGCCAGCAGTTCGGGACAGGGCTACGAGCAGTACTTC
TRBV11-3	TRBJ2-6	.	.	CASSLSGANVLTF	TGTGCCAGCAGCCTCTCTGGGGCCAACGTCCTGACTTTC
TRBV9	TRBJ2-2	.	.	CASSASGAGELFF	TGTGCCAGCAGCGCTTCAGGGGCCGGGGAGCTGTTTTTT
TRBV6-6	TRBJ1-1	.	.	CASSSSEGWNTEAFF	TGTGCCAGCAGTTCATCGGAGGGATGGAACACTGAAGCTTTCTTT
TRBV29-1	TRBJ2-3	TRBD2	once	CSVIAGTTTDTQYF	TGCAGCGTTATAGCGGGAACTACCACAGATACGCAGTATTTT
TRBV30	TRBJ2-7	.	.	CAWSVLSHTYEQYF	TGTGCCTGGAGTGTACTAAGCCATACCTACGAGCAGTACTTC
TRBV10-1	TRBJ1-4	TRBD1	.	CASGSGTGGAEAREKLFF	TGCGCCAGCGGATCCGGGACAGGGGGCGCGGAGGCCCGTGAAAAACTGTTTTTT
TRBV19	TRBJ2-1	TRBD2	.	CASSIAGGSPYNEQFF	TGTGCCAGTAGTATAGCTGGCGGGAGCCCCTACAATGAGCAGTTCTTC
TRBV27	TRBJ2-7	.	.	CASSRDMEFYEQYF	TGTGCCAGCAGTCGGGACATGGAATTTTACGAGCAGTACTTC
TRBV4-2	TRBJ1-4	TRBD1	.	CASSFATGQGNEKLFF	TGTGCCAGCAGCTTTGCCACGGGACAGGGCAATGAAAAACTGTTTTTT
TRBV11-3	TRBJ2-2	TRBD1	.	CASSRNRGNTGELFF	TGTGCCAGCAGCAGGAACAGGGGTAACACCGGGGAGCTGTTTTTT
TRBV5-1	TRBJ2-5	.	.	CASSLGQLQETQYF	TGCGCCAGCAGCTTAGGACAGCTCCAAGAGACCCAGTACTTC
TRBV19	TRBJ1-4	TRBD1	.	CASSMLPGTGDEKLFF	TGTGCCAGTAGTATGCTACCCGGGACAGGGGATGAAAAACTGTTTTTT
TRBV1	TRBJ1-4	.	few	CTTRRVDEKLFF	TGCACCACCCGCAGGGTAGATGAAAAACTGTTTTTT
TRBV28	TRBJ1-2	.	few	CASSPTQGRGYGYTF	TGTGCCAGCAGTCCCACGCAGGGCAGGGGCTATGGCTACACCTTC
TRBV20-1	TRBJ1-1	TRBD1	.	CSARDRDEAFF	TGCAGTGCTCGGGACAGGGACGAAGCTTTCTTT
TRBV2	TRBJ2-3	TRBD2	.	CASSARGSGVTDTQYF	TGTGCCAGCAGCGCCCGCGGCAGCGGGGTCACAGATACGCAGTATTTT
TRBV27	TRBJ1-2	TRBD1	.	CASSPVGGNYGYTF	TGTGCCAGCAGTCCGGTAGGGGGCAACTATGGCTACACCTTC
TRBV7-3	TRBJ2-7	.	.	CATSRSYEQYF	TGTGCCACCTCTCGGTCCTACGAGCAGTACTTC
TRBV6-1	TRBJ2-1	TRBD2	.	CASSATSGYEQFF	TGTGCCAGCAGTGCGACTAGCGGGTATGAGCAGTTCTTC
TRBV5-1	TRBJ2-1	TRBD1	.	CASSLAGTGYNEQFF	TGCGCCAGCAGCTTAGCCGGGACAGGCTACAATGAGCAGTTCTTC
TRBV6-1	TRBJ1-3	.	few	CASVLWGGGNTIYF	TGTGCCTCCGTGCTCTGGGGGGGAGGAAACACCATATATTTT
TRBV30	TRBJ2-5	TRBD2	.	CANSGGETQYF	TGTGCCAATTCGGGGGGGGAGACCCAGTACTTC
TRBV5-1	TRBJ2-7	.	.	CASSIQGYEQYF	TGCGCCAGCAGCATACAGGGCTACGAGCAGTACTTC
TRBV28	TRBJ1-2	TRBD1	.	CASTRGGQIYTF	TGTGCCAGCACTCGTGGGGGACAGATATACACCTTC
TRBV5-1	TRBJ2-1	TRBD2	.	CASSLGLAGLSYNEQFF	TGCGCCAGCAGCTTAGGGCTAGCGGGACTTTCCTACAATGAGCAGTTCTTC
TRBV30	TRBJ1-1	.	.	CAWSHRAMNTEAFF	TGTGCCTGGAGTCACAGAGCAATGAACACTGAAGCTTTCTTT
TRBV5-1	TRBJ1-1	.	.	CASSTARTDMNTEAFF	TGCGCCAGCAGCACAGCTCGGACAGACATGAACACTGAAGCTTTCTTT
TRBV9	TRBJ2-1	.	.	CASSPSSGSYNEQFF	TGTGCCAGCAGCCCCTCAAGCGGGTCCTACAATGAGCAGTTCTTC
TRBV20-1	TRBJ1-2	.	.	CSASLGYGYTF	TGCAGTGCTAGCCTCGGCTATGGCTACACCTTC
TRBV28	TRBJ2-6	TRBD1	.	CASSRTGGGSGANVLTF	TGTGCCAGCAGCCGGACAGGGGGGGGATCTGGGGCCAACGTCCTGACTTTC
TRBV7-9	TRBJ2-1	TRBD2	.	CASSLIVWTSGRPGNEQFF	TGTGCCAGCAGCTTAATTGTCTGGACTAGCGGGAGGCCCGGCAATGAGCAGTTCTTC
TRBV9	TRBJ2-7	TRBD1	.	CASSPWTGTSYEQYF	TGTGCCAGCAGCCCTTGGACAGGGACATCCTACGAGCAGTACTTC
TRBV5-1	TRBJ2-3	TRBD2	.	CASSYVLAGVRDTQYF	TGCGCCAGCAGCTACGTACTAGCGGGAGTTAGAGATACGCAGTATTTT
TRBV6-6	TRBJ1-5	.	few	CASSASTGIQPQHF	TGTGCCAGCAGTGCCTCAACAGGGATCCAGCCCCAGCATTTT
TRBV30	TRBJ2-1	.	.	CAWSVLDPNSGGRQFF	TGTGCCTGGAGTGTACTCGATCCAAATTCAGGGGGGCGACAGTTCTTC
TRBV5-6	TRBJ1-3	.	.	CASSLIRHRPHHSGNTIYF	TGTGCCAGCAGCTTGATAAGACACCGACCTCATCATTCTGGAAACACCATATATTTT
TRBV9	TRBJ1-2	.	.	CASSAAGLNYGYTF	TGTGCCAGCAGCGCGGCAGGGCTTAACTATGGCTACACCTTC
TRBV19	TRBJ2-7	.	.	CASSIVASLAYEQYF	TGTGCCAGTAGTATAGTGGCTAGTTTAGCCTACGAGCAGTACTTC
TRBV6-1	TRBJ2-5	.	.	CASSGLGPRETQYF	TGTGCCAGCAGTGGGTTGGGGCCCCGGGAGACCCAGTACTTC
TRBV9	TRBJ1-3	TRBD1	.	CASSVGYWGQGTQNTIYF	TGTGCCAGCAGCGTAGGATACTGGGGACAGGGGACCCAAAACACCATATATTTT
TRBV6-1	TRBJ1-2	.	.	CASSPGEPYGYTF	TGTGCCAGCAGCCCGGGGGAGCCCTATGGCTACACCTTC
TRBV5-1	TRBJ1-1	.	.	CASSGGEGMNTEAFF	TGCGCCAGCAGCGGCGGGGAGGGGATGAACACTGAAGCTTTCTTT
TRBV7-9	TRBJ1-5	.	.	CASSFLKGPDNQPQHF	TGTGCCAGCAGCTTCTTAAAGGGGCCCGACAATCAGCCCCAGCATTTT
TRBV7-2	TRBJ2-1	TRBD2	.	CASSLAGLAGGSSYNEQFF	TGTGCCAGCAGCTTAGCGGGACTAGCGGGAGGAAGCTCCTACAATGAGCAGTTCTTC
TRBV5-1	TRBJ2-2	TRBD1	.	CASSLPGQLTGELFF	TGCGCCAGCAGCTTGCCGGGACAGCTTACCGGGGAGCTGTTTTTT
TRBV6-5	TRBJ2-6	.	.	CASSYRLESGANVLTF	TGTGCCAGCAGTTACAGGTTGGAGTCTGGGGCCAACGTCCTGACTTTC
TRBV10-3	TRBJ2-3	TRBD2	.	CAISEASGRFGTQYF	TGTGCCATCAGTGAGGCTAGCGGGAGATTCGGTACGCAGTATTTT